The following is a TCR beta chain sequence with its context. What it recognizes is unknown. Library preparation (for TCRbeta) was performed with unique molecular identifiers. TCRdb fed the PCR reads into MiXCR, producing one record per CDR3 protein. The sample records hundreds of thousands of distinct CDR3 sequences, under 20% being singletons. The V gene lost 6 bases and the J gene lost 6 bases, with 8 bases spanning the gap. This CDR3 is built from 10 residues. Germline-derived CDR1 and CDR2 are GTSNPN and SVGIG (reference sequence). This sample was taken from a study of T-cell reconstitution after alpha-beta-depleted transplantation in children. Study-wide results and caveats: A year post-transplant, T-cell counts and diversity derived mostly from newly produced T cells. There were reportedly several hundred expanded graft clones from which alpha-beta T cells came about two months after transplant. Recipient T cells and thymic progenitors that survived were the source of the high TCRbeta diversity seen at day 60 in some patients.

The source was PBMCs, mostly from graft donor cells, collected 360 days after TCRalphabeta/CD19-depleted stem cell transplant. This TCR was sampled from a male patient aged 2 to 9 who had a stem cell transplant for acute lymphoblastic leukemia, so the T cells may come from the graft donor. The J gene is TRBJ1-2, the V gene TRBV30, with D tentatively TRBD1 (6 bases). This CDR3 reads CACTGNGYTF. The DNA for the CDR3 is TGTGCCTGTACAGGGAATGGCTACACCTTC. Together with reference TRBV30 and TRBJ1-2, the CDR3 gives the full variable domain: SQTIHQWPATLVQPVGSPLSLECTVEGTSNPNLYWYRQAAGRGLQLLFYSVGIGQISSEVPQNLSASRPQDRQFILSSKKLLLSDSGFYLCACTGNGYTFGSGTRLTVV.